The 7 T cell receptor beta chains below all came from one sample that was sequenced in a study of shared clonotypes between healthy human individuals (dated by TCRdb to about 2020). For the CD8 naive samples, CD45RO-negative cells were positively selected for CCR7, yielding a CD45RA+CCR7+ population from which TemRA cells were excluded. The receptor library was made with the immunoSEQ multiplex PCR assay. What TCRdb holds here is the immuneACCESS table cut down to in-frame rearrangements. Part of the clones is not present; checked against another copy, under half of the missing clones reflect an unresolved V gene, and the others are unexplained. Here the sample has around 1,900,000 clones; about 94% occur a single time. About 1.7% of the sample is taken by the ten largest. Sequenced material: naive CD8+ T cells from PBMCs. This sample's cell subset or site label indicates: CD45RA+CCR7+. Receptor source: a man younger than 30 in good health. Some clones in this sample may be carry-over from other donors' samples.

This chain connects TRBV5-1 to TRBJ2-1; TRBD1 agrees at 7 bases. V was pared by 4 bases and J by 0 bases, with 4 bases of the junction left unmatched. The germline V gene encodes CDR1 SGHRS and CDR2 YFSETQ. CDR3 length: 15 amino acids. The chain's CDR3 is CASSIDRASYNEQFF. The CDR3, as DNA: TGCGCCAGCAGCATCGACAGGGCCTCCTACAATGAGCAGTTCTTC. Combining the CDR3 with reference TRBV5-1 and TRBJ2-1 gives the whole variable domain KAGVTQTPRYLIKTRGQQVTLSCSPISGHRSVSWYQQTPGQGLQFLFEYFSETQRNKGNFPGRFSGRQFSNSRSEMNVSTLELGDSALYLCASSIDRASYNEQFFGPGTRLTVL.

With respect to this clone: Other DNA sequences in the sample encode the same CDR3. This chain links TRBV7-9 with TRBJ1-1; D not resolved. CDR3 size: 13 residues. Trimming took off 4 bases at V and 1 base at J, with 7 bases between the two ends. Germline lookup yields CDR1 SEHNR and CDR2 FQNEAQ (reference sequence). CDR3 nucleotides: TGTGCCAGCAGCTCCCGGGGGAACACTGAAGCTTTCTTT. This translates into CASSSRGNTEAFF.

The DNA for the CDR3 is TGTGCCAGCAGCTTAGCAGGGGTCGATGAGCAGTTCTTC. It translates to CASSLAGVDEQFF. This chain links TRBV7-6 with TRBJ2-1; perhaps TRBD1 as D (5 bases). The CDR3 is 13 amino acids. Trimming pared 0 bases from V and 8 bases from J, leaving 8 bases between. The germline V gene encodes CDR1 SGHVS and CDR2 FNYEAQ. The full variable domain, rest sourced from reference TRBV7-6 and TRBJ2-1, is GAGVSQSPRYKVTKRGQDVALRCDPISGHVSLYWYRQALGQGPEFLTYFNYEAQQDKSGLPNDRFSAERPEGSISTLTIQRTEQRDSAMYRCASSLAGVDEQFFGPGTRLTVL.

The chain uses TRBV27 and TRBJ1-2; D gene unclear. The CDR3 has 16 amino acids. V was trimmed by 5 bases and J by 2 bases, leaving 18 bases between them. Germline V gene sequence: CDR1 MNHEY, CDR2 SMNVEV (reference sequence). The CDR3, as DNA: TGTGCCAGCAGTCCCGAGACATCAGCCCTAAACTATGGCTACACCTTC. It is translated as CASSPETSALNYGYTF.

The V call is TRBV4-2, the J call TRBJ1-1; unclear D gene. V lost 0 bases, J lost 6 bases, and 14 bases lay in between. Per the germline V gene, CDR1 is LGHNA and CDR2 is YNFKEQ. The CDR3 is made up of 15 amino acids. CDR3 amino acids: CASSQDPGGSSEAFF. As DNA, the CDR3 is TGTGCCAGCAGCCAAGACCCGGGTGGATCCTCTGAAGCTTTCTTT.

The genes are TRBV13 and TRBJ2-7; 7 bases line up with TRBD1. The CDR3 is 15 residues long. The trim removed 5 bases at V and 1 base at J, leaving 8 bases unmatched. Germline V gene sequence: CDR1 PRHDT, CDR2 FYEKMQ (reference sequence). The CDR3 loop reads CASSTDRDSSYEQYF. CDR3 nucleotide sequence: TGTGCCAGCAGCACAGACCGGGACAGTTCCTACGAGCAGTACTTC.

This chain joins TRBV20-1 and TRBJ2-7; D is undetermined. Trimming shortened V by 5 bases and J by 1 base, and 6 bases separated the two germline ends. There are 11 residues in the CDR3. Germline V lookup: CDR1 DFQATT, CDR2 SNEGSKA (reference sequence). CDR3 DNA: TGCAGTGCTTTAAGGTCCTACGAGCAGTACTTC. This translates into CSALRSYEQYF.